The present entry profiles one T cell receptor beta chain with its context. Trimming pared 2 bases from V and 4 bases from J, leaving 15 bases between. This CDR3 is 16 amino acids long. In germline, CDR1 is MNHNS, CDR2 SASEGT. The data stem from a study of blood T cell repertoires in COVID-19. About the research overall: PBMCs, B-cell-depleted T cells, or T cells were the source of the cDNA or gDNA that made up the material.

Symptom resolution, clearance, or two negative PCRs marked donors in Cohort 3 as recovered. Original handling: Reference gene primers were amplified, and this amplification served to estimate nucleated cell counts. TCRdb's table, derived via immunoSEQ multiplex PCR, lists solely in-frame clones and lacks some. The V and J calls and clone size were taken over from that table, and D and trimming were inferred from the DNA. The table includes 400,000 to 450,000 clones, over 75% detected once. The chain employs TRBV6-1 and TRBJ2-1, with D tentatively TRBD1 (6 bases). This sequence was found in a man aged 25-45 years who had recovered from COVID-19. The specimen sequenced was PBMCs or T cells enriched from blood (not recorded which). In nucleotides, the CDR3 is TGTGCCAGCAGTGAACGGCTTGGACAGACATACAATGAGCAGTTCTTC. The encoded protein is CASSERLGQTYNEQFF.